The clone carrying this T cell receptor (beta chain) appeared a few times. Russia was home to the donors, healthy Caucasian individuals aged 6 to 90. Donors each provided about 10 milliliters of peripheral blood. These data come from a study of blood T cells in healthy people across ages. Together with a sample-barcoded 5' primer, a J-beta primer mix was included in a second PCR lasting about 6 to 11 cycles. TCRdb reprocessed the 5' RACE reads via MiXCR and lists one record per CDR3 protein. The sample lists about 1.8 million distinct CDR3 sequences; roughly 52% were seen once. Deletions cut 6 bases from V and 2 bases from J, with 17 bases between. Germline V CDR1 and CDR2: DFQATT, SNEGSKA (reference sequence). The CDR3 totals 14 residues.

The clonotype originates from a woman aged 35 to 49 in good health. Specimen: blood. The V and J genes are TRBV20-1 and TRBJ2-7; D possibly corresponds to TRBD1 (7 bases). CDR3 protein: CSADDREEPYEQYF. CDR3 nucleotide sequence: TGCAGTGCCGACGACAGGGAGGAGCCCTACGAGCAGTACTTC.